This T cell receptor (beta chain) came from a study of blood T cell repertoires in COVID-19 (TCRdb year 2020). Looking at the study overall: Samples from collaborators originated in the United States, Italy and Spain and spanned both the acute and convalescent phases of COVID-19. The material from the prospective study consisted of cDNA or gDNA derived from T cells, B-cell-depleted T cells, or PBMCs. Deeply sampled blood TCRbeta repertoires from subjects exposed to, actively infected with, or recovered from COVID-19 were included in the dataset. The repertoires were released in a freely available public database intended as a resource for research on the immune response to SARS-CoV-2. Samples were obtained from the ongoing ImmuneRACE study (first 160 participants) and from 950 to 1,500 subjects provided by 6 global collaborators. Nearly every sample came with metadata listing a de-identified subject ID, COVID-19 status, age in years and sex. Where available, HLA class I and class II types were obtained from metadata supplied by the sample provider rather than from assay-based typing. Overall study outcomes, separate from this receptor: How much clinical and demographic metadata was included differed by source and by participant, and the metadata was provided uncurated.

TCRbeta CDR3 regions were amplified from genomic DNA by means of the immunoSEQ Assay, a bias-controlled multiplex PCR. The paper's processing steps were these. The number of nucleated cells in each sample was estimated from the amplification of reference gene primers within the assay. To quantify the absolute abundance of each unique TCRbeta CDR3 rearrangement, sequence reads were collapsed and filtered. Productive Simpson clonality was computed per sample as the square root of Simpson's diversity index over productive rearrangements. TCRdb limited this immuneACCESS table to in-frame rearrangements with V and J called. A share of clones is missing; checked studies link under half to unresolved V genes, and the rest is unexplained. The DNA gave D and trimming, while V, J and clone size come from that table. The sample table contains a few hundred thousand clones; only one count was recorded for 86% of them. The top ten constitute roughly an eighth of the sample.

The collaborating institutions used their own protocols to collect whole blood in K2EDTA tubes. Collaborator samples were shipped for TCRbeta analysis as frozen whole blood, isolated PBMCs, or DNA extracted from either sample type. Comment on this clone: The antigen it recognizes is unknown. Base qualities are not provided; no much larger clone lies one nucleotide away.

The germline V gene provides CDR1 SGHTA and CDR2 FQGNSA. Including the terminal cysteine and phenylalanine, the CDR3 comprises 17 residues. The CDR3 DNA has 51 bases and is translated from base 1. V lost 6 bases and J lost 5 bases, and the count of bases not matched to a germline gene is 17. The sample was peripheral blood. This chain joins TRBV7-2 to TRBJ2-5; 8 bases in the middle match TRBD1. This TCR derives from an elderly man with acute or convalescent COVID-19. The nucleotide sequence is TGTGCCAGCAGTTGGTTGGGGCGGACAGGGCAGAGGGAGACCCAGTACTTC. The translation is CASSWLGRTGQRETQYF.